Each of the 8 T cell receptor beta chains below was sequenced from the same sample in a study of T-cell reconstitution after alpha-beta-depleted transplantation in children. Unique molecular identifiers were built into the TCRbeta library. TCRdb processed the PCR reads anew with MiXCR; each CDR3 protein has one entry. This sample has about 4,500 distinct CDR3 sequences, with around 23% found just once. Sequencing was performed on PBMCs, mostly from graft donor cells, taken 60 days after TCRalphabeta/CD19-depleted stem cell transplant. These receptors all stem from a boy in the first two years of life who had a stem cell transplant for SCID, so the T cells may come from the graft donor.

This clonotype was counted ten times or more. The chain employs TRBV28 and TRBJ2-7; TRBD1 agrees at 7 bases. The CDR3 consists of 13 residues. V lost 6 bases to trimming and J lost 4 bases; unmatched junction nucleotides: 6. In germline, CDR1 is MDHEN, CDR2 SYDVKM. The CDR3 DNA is TGTGCCAGCAGCCCGGGACAGAGTTACGAGCAGTACTTC. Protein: CASSPGQSYEQYF.

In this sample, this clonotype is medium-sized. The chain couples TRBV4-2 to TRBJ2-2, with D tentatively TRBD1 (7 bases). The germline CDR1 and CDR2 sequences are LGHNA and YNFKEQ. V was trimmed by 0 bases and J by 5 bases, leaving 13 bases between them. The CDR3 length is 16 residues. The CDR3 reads CASSQDGRGVTGELFF. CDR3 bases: TGTGCCAGCAGCCAAGATGGCAGGGGGGTGACCGGGGAGCTGTTTTTT.

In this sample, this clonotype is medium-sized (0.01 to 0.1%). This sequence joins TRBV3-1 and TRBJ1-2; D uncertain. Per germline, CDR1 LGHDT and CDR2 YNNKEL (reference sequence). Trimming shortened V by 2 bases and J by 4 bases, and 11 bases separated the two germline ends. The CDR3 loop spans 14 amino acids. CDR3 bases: TGTGCCAGCAGCCAATATTTGCCAATCTATGGCTACACCTTC. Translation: CASSQYLPIYGYTF.

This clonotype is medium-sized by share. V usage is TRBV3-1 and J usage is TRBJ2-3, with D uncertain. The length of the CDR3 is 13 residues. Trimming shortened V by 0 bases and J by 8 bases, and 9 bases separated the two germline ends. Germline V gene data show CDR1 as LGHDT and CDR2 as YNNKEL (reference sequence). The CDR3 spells CASSQDPDRTQYF. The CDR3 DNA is TGTGCCAGCAGCCAAGATCCAGATCGTACGCAGTATTTT.

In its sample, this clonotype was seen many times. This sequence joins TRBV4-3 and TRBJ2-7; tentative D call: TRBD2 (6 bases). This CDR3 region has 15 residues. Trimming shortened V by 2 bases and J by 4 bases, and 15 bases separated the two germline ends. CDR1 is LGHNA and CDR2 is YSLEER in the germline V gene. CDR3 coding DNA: TGCGCCAGCAGCCAATCCGGAATGGGGGGATACGAGCAGTACTTC. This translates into CASSQSGMGGYEQYF.

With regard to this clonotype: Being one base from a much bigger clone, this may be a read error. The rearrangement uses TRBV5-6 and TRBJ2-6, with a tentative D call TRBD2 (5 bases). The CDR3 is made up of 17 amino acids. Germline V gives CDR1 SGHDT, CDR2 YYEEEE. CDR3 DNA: TGTGCCAGCGGCTTGATAGAGGGCACGGCGGGGGCCAACGTCCTGACTTTC. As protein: CASGLIEGTAGANVLTF.

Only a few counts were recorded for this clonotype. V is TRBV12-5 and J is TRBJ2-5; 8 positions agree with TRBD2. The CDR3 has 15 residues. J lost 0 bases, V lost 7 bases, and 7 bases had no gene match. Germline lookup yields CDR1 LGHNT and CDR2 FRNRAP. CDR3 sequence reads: CASVGGDTDQETQYF. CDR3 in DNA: TGTGCTAGTGTCGGGGGGGACACAGACCAAGAGACCCAGTACTTC.

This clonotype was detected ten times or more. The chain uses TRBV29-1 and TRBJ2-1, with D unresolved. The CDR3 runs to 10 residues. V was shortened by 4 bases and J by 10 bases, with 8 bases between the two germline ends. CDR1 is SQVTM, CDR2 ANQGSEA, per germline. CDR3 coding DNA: TGCAGCGTTGGGTCTTGGGAGCAGTTCTTC. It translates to CSVGSWEQFF.